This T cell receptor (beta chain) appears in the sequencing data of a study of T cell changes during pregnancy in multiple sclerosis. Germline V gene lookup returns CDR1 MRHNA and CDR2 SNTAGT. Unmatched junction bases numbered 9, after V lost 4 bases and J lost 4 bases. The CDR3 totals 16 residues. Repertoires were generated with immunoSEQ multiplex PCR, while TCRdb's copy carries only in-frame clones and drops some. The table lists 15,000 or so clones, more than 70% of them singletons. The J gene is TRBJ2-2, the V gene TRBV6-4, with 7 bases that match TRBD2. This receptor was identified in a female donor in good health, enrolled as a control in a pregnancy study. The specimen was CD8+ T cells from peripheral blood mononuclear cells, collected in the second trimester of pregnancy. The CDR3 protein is CASSGMAGESTGELFF. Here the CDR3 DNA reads TGTGCCAGCAGTGGTATGGCGGGAGAAAGCACCGGGGAGCTGTTTTTT.